This TCR beta chain appears in the sequencing data of a study of Graves' ophthalmopathy and Graves' hyperthyroidism. The CDR3 has 16 residues. The germline V gene encodes CDR1 DFQATT and CDR2 SNEGSKA (reference sequence). J was trimmed by 1 base and V by 0 bases; bases with no gene match: 6. Findings and limits, study-wide: Blood contained most expanded thyroid clonotypes exceeding 0.001 frequency.

The stable label applied to hyperthyroidism with no ophthalmopathy within 18 months of follow-up. Hyperthyroidism patients were newly diagnosed, under 2 months' duration, aged 18 to 65. The authors amplified TCR beta CDR3 regions, and they did so from RNA transcripts for repertoire sequencing. HTBI primers primed a first-round RT-PCR, and a second-round multiplex PCR followed. TCRdb processed the multiplex PCR reads anew with MiXCR; each CDR3 protein has one entry. Altogether about 370,000 distinct CDR3 sequences are present, about 17% being singletons, with the ten largest covering roughly 2.6%. At least ten counts were recorded for this clonotype. What it recognizes is unknown.

V usage is TRBV20-1 and J usage is TRBJ2-7; 10 bases are shared with TRBD1. This clonotype originated in an adult woman with stable Graves' hyperthyroidism. The sequencing sample was made of peripheral blood. The CDR3 nucleotides read TGCAGTGCTAGAGATCGGACAGGGGGTTTTTCCTACGAGCAGTACTTC. Residues: CSARDRTGGFSYEQYF.